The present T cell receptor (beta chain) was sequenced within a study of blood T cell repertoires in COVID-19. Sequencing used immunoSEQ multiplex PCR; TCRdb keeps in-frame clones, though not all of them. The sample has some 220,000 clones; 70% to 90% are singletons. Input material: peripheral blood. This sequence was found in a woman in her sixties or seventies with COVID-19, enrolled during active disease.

Here the CDR3 reads CASRLAETQYF. Here the CDR3 DNA reads TGTGCCAGCAGACTTGCAGAGACCCAGTACTTC. V gene TRBV3-1 (or the pseudogene TRBV3-2) combines with J gene TRBJ2-5; D is uncertain. This CDR3 is built from 11 residues. With 6 bases removed from V and 4 bases from J, the gap between germline ends came to 6 bases. Germline CDR1 is LGHDT and CDR2 is YNNKEL (reference sequence).